The 16 T cell receptor beta chains given below trace back to one sample, sequenced in a study of tumor-infiltrating lymphocytes in primary liver carcinoma. Priming with a constant-region primer yielded TCR beta cDNA from about 450 ng total RNA. Three nested multiplex PCR rounds of slightly modified ARM-PCR generated TCR beta libraries. TRBV1-TRBV30 forward primers paired with a C-beta reverse primer drove the first two PCR rounds, around 9 cycles each. TCRdb recomputed calls from the multiplex PCR reads with MiXCR, one row per CDR3 protein. Found here are hundreds of thousands of distinct CDR3 sequences, more than 55% of them singletons; the top ten hold over 15%. Unsorted whole blood yielded the blood RNA, and germline DNA was also extracted. The material sequenced was peripheral blood. The receptors were sampled from a woman aged 25 to 45 with primary liver carcinoma and hepatitis B virus infection.

Remarks on this clonotype: At one end, the junction sequence differs from germline, possibly due to a read error. The chain combines TRBV7-8 with TRBJ2-3, with D possibly being TRBD2 (6 bases). The CDR3 is made up of 17 amino acids. The V gene's germline CDR1 is SGHVS and CDR2 FQNEAQ. The chain's CDR3 is CTSSLDSGAKGTDTQYF. As DNA, the CDR3 is TGTACCAGCAGCTTAGATTCGGGAGCGAAGGGCACAGATACGCAGTATTTT.

This clonotype appeared a few times. V is TRBV4-3 and J is TRBJ2-1; D is ambiguous. The CDR3 runs to 14 residues. The V end lost 4 bases, the J end lost 7 bases, and 14 bases lay between the germline ends. From germline, CDR1 is LGHNA and CDR2 YSLEER. CDR3 DNA sequence: TGCGCCAGCAGCCCAGGCATCGGGTGGAATGAGCAGTTCTTC. Translating gives CASSPGIGWNEQFF.

The sample holds a few counts of this clonotype. The V call is TRBV4-1, the J call TRBJ2-7; D perhaps matches TRBD2 (5 bases). V lost 6 bases to trimming and J lost 7 bases, with 13 bases between them. Germline CDR1 is MGHRA and CDR2 is YSYEKL. CDR3 length: 12 residues. The CDR3 sequence: CASSQSRGEQYF. The CDR3 DNA reads as TGCGCCAGCAGTCAGTCCCGGGGTGAGCAGTACTTC.

Comments on this clonotype: A much more abundant neighbour one base away suggests this may be a read error. The chain carries TRBV29-1 and TRBJ2-1; 10 bases map to TRBD2. Germline values: CDR1 SQVTM, CDR2 ANQGSEA. The V segment lost 5 bases and the J segment 3 bases; nucleotides outside the gene matches: 10. The CDR3 extends over 16 amino acids. The CDR3 is CSVSSLAGALYNEQFF. CDR3 in DNA: TGCAGCGTTAGCAGCCTAGCGGGAGCTCTCTACAATGAGCAGTTCTTC.

This clonotype turned up a few times. This could be a read error, since a much larger clone is one nucleotide away. CDR3 DNA sequence: TGTGCCAGCAGCATCGGGGGGTCCTACGAGCAGTACTTC. Protein: CASSIGGSYEQYF. The chain carries TRBV12-3 or TRBV12-4 and TRBJ2-7, with 7 bases identical to TRBD2. V lost 6 bases to trimming and J lost 1 base; unmatched junction nucleotides: 3. The CDR3 extends over 13 amino acids.

In the case of this clonotype: This may come from a read error, since a much larger clone is one base off. This chain links TRBV6-1 with TRBJ2-1, with D perhaps TRBD1 or TRBD2 (5 bases each). The CDR3 extends over 11 amino acids. Per the germline V gene, CDR1 is MNHNS and CDR2 is SASEGT. The CDR3 DNA reads TGTGCCAGCCTTAGGGGAAATTCGGAGGTCTTC. Protein sequence: CASLRGNSEVF.

This clonotype was counted ten times or more. The rearrangement uses TRBV29-1 and TRBJ1-2; the match to TRBD1 covers 9 bases. The V and J ends lost 1 base and 8 bases, in that order; junction bases with no gene match: 11. The CDR3 is made up of 15 amino acids. The V gene's germline CDR1 is SQVTM and CDR2 ANQGSEA. The chain's CDR3 is CSVEVGGQGVRGYTF. Written as DNA, the CDR3 is TGCAGCGTTGAAGTCGGGGGACAGGGTGTCAGGGGCTACACCTTC.

For this clonotype: The junction does not match germline at one end; this may be a read error. The chain joins TRBV11-1 to TRBJ2-7, with unresolved D. CDR1 and CDR2 from the germline V gene are SGHAT and FQDESV (reference sequence). The CDR3 length is 14 residues. Here the CDR3 DNA reads TGTGCCAGTAGCTTAAGCAGGAACCGACGCGAGCAGTACTTC. It specifies CASSLSRNRREQYF.

This clonotype has at least ten counts. The rearrangement links TRBV4-2 to TRBJ2-5; tentative D call: TRBD1 (5 bases). The CDR3 loop spans 18 amino acids. V lost 2 bases and J lost 3, with 22 bases in between. CDR1 is LGHNA, CDR2 YNFKEQ, per germline. The chain's CDR3 is CASSQQGSTWNGKETQYF. The CDR3 DNA follows: TGTGCCAGCAGCCAACAGGGCTCTACCTGGAACGGTAAAGAGACCCAGTACTTC.

V and J are TRBV10-3 and TRBJ1-5; D is uncertain. V lost 4 bases and J 7 bases, leaving 11 bases between the germline ends. The CDR3 contains 13 residues. In germline, CDR1 is ENHRY, CDR2 SYGVKD. CDR3 in DNA: TGTGCCATCAGTGTCGCTGGACGACAGCCCCAGCATTTT. Its protein is CAISVAGRQPQHF.

Many counts were recorded for this clonotype. CDR3 loop: CASSQDNTVETQYF. CDR3 coding DNA: TGCGCCAGCAGCCAAGATAACACAGTAGAGACCCAGTACTTC. V and J are TRBV4-1 and TRBJ2-5; D is unresolved. Trimming pared 0 bases from V and 4 bases from J, leaving 9 bases between. This CDR3 is 14 amino acids long. Per germline, CDR1 MGHRA and CDR2 YSYEKL.

A note on this clonotype: One base away lies a much larger clone, so this may be a sequencing read error. The rearrangement links TRBV4-2 to TRBJ2-7; TRBD1 or TRBD2 may be the D gene (5 bases each). This CDR3 is 14 amino acids long. The germline gives CDR1 LGHNA, CDR2 YNFKEQ. The V end lost 3 bases, the J end lost 4 bases, and 13 bases lay between the germline ends. CDR3 sequence (DNA): TGTGCCAGCAGCCATCCGGGACCAAGATACGAGCAGTACTTC. It translates to CASSHPGPRYEQYF.

This chain links TRBV12-5 with TRBJ1-1; D is possibly TRBD1 (5 bases). Deletions cut 7 bases from V and 11 bases from J, with 20 bases between. The CDR3 covers 13 residues. The germline CDR1 and CDR2 sequences are LGHNT and FRNRAP. CDR3 amino acids: CASVGPGTLGAFF. For the CDR3, the DNA is TGTGCTAGTGTGGGGCCGGGGACGCTGGGGGCTTTCTTT.

For this clonotype: It may be a read error: a sequence one base away is much more abundant. The CDR3 loop is CSVTGSSYDEQFF. As DNA, the CDR3 is TGCAGCGTTACGGGGAGCTCCTACGATGAGCAGTTCTTC. The chain is built from TRBV29-1 and TRBJ2-1, with D possibly matching TRBD2 (5 bases). This CDR3 is built from 13 residues. Germline values: CDR1 SQVTM, CDR2 ANQGSEA.

A note on this clonotype: Since no conserved phenylalanine or tryptophan closes the CDR3, a read error is the likely cause. The chain uses TRBV12-3 or TRBV12-4 and TRBJ1-1; no clear D gene. The CDR3 covers 13 residues. The CDR3 reads CASSLNLNTEAFS. The CDR3, as DNA: TGTGCCAGTAGTTTGAACCTGAACACTGAAGCTTTCTCT.

A note on this clonotype: A much larger clonotype is one base distant, so this may be a read error. The rearrangement links TRBV29-1 to TRBJ1-2, with TRBD1 identical over 9 bases. The CDR3 runs 13 residues. Germline V gives CDR1 SQVTM, CDR2 ANQGSEA. Trimming took 5 bases from V and 1 from J; bases not matched to a gene: 2. The CDR3 DNA is TGCAGCGTTACGGACAGGGGTAACTATGGCTACACCTTC. This gives the protein CSVTDRGNYGYTF.